This TCR beta chain was recorded in a study of shared clonotypes between healthy human individuals. Study context: Three plates were used per donor for CD4 naive, three for CD4 memory, two for CD8 naive and one for CD8 memory.

Findings and limits, study-wide: Limitation of the genetic and exposure-history diversity represented came from the few donors. Generation probabilities were higher for clonotypes shared across all four sorted-subset donors than for unshared ones.

The CDR3 spans 15 residues. CDR1 and CDR2 (germline): SNHLY, FYNNEI. The trim removed 6 bases at V and 5 bases at J, leaving 11 bases unmatched. Only in-frame clones appear in the TCRdb table, and some are missing; sequencing was by immunoSEQ multiplex PCR. The sample contains about 960,000 clones, around 80% of which appear only once. To note about this clone: Antigen specificity is unknown.

V usage is TRBV2 and J usage is TRBJ1-2; 8 nucleotides line up with TRBD1. The sequenced sample was memory CD4+ T cells sorted from blood. Subset specified: CD45RA-negative fraction. The source is a man aged 18-30 years in good health. The CDR3 spells CASSDTRTGNYGYTF. The CDR3 region has the DNA TGTGCCAGCAGCGATACACGGACAGGGAATTATGGCTACACCTTC.